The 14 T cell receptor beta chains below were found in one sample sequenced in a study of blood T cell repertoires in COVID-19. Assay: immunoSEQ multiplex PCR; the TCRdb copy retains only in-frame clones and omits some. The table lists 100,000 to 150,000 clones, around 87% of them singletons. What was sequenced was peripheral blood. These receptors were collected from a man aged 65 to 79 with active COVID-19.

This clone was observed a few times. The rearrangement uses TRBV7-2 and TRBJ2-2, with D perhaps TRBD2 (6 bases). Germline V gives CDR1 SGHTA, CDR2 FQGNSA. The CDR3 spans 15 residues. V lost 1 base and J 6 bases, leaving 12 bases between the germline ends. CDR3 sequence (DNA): TGTGCCAGCAGCTTAGGTCCCAGCGGGCCCGGGGAGCTGTTTTTT. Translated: CASSLGPSGPGELFF.

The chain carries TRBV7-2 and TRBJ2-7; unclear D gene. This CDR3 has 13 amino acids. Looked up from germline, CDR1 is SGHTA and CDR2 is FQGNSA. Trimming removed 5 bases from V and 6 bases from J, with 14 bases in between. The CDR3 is CASSLQVVGEQYF. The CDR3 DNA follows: TGTGCCAGCAGCCTCCAGGTGGTCGGCGAGCAGTACTTC.

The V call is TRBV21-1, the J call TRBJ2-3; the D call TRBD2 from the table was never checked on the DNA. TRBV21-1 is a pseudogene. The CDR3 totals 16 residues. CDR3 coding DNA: TGTGCCAGCAGAGGCGGGAGGCCCACCCCCACAGATACGCAGTATTTT. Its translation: CASRGGRPTPTDTQYF.

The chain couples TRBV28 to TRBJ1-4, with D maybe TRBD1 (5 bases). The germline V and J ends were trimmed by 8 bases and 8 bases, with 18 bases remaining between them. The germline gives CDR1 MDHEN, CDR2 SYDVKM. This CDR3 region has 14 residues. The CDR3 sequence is CASSSAGGREKLFF. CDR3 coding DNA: TGTGCCAGCTCCTCGGCGGGGGGTCGGGAAAAACTGTTTTTT.

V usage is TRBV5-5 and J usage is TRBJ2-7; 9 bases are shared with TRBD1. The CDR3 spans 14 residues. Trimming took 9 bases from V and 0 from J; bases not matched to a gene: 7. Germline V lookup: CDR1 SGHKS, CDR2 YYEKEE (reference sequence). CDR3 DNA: TGTGCCACCAAGAGACAGGGGGACTCCTACGAGCAGTACTTC. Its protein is CATKRQGDSYEQYF. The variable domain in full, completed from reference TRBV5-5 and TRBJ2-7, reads DAGVTQSPTHLIKTRGQQVTLRCSPISGHKSVSWYQQVLGQGPQFIFQYYEKEERGRGNFPDRFSARQFPNYSSELNVNALLLGDSALYLCATKRQGDSYEQYFGPGTRLTVT.

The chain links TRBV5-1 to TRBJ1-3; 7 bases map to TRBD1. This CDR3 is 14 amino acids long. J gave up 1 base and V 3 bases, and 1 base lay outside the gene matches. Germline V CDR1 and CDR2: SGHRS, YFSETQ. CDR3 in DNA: TGCGCCAGCAGCTGGGACAGTTCTGGAAACACCATATATTTT. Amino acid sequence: CASSWDSSGNTIYF.

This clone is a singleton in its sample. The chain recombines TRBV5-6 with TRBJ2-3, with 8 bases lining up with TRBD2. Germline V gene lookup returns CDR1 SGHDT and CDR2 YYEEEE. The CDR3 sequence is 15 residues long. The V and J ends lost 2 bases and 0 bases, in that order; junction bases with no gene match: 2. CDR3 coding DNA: TGTGCCAGCAGCTTTAGCGGGACTAGCACAGATACGCAGTATTTT. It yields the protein CASSFSGTSTDTQYF.

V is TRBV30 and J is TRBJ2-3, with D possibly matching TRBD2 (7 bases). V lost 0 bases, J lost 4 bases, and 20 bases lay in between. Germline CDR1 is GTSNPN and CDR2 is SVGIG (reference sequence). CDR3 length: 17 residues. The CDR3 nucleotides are TGTGCCTGGAGTGTAGGGGGTCGCGGGAGTAGCCCAGATACGCAGTATTTT. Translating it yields CAWSVGGRGSSPDTQYF.

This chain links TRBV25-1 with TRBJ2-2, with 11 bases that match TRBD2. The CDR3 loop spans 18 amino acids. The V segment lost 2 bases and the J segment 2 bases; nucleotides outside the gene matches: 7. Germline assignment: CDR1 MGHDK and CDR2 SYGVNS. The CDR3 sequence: CASSELAGGYTNTGELFF. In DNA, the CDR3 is TGTGCCAGCAGTGAACTAGCGGGGGGATACACAAACACCGGGGAGCTGTTTTTT.

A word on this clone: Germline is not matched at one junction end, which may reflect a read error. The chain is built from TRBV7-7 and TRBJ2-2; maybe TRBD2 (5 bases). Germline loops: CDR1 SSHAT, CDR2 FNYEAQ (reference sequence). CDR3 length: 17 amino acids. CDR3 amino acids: CASSLGARGTNTGELFF. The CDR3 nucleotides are TGTGCTAGCAGCTTAGGCGCACGGGGAACGAACACCGGGGAGCTGTTTTTT.

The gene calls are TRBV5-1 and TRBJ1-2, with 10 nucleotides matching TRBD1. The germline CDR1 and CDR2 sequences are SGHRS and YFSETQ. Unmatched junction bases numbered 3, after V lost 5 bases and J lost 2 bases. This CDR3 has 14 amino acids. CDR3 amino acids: CASSPGQGNYGYTF. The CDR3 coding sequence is TGCGCCAGCAGTCCGGGACAGGGGAACTATGGCTACACCTTC.

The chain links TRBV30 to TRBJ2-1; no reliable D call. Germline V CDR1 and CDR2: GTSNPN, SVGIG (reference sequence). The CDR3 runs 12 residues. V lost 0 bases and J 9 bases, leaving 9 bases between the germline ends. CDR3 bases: TGTGCCTGGAGTGTACAACGCGGTGAGCAGTTCTTC. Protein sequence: CAWSVQRGEQFF.

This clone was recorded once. CDR3 sequence reads: CASSLARLAGSYEQYF. The CDR3 bases are TGTGCCAGCAGCTTAGCTAGACTAGCGGGATCCTACGAGCAGTACTTC. The chain carries TRBV7-2 and TRBJ2-7, with TRBD2 matching over 11 bases. V trimming: 0 bases; J trimming: 1 base; junction bases outside the gene matches: 2. This CDR3 has 16 residues. CDR1 SGHTA and CDR2 FQGNSA come from the germline V gene.

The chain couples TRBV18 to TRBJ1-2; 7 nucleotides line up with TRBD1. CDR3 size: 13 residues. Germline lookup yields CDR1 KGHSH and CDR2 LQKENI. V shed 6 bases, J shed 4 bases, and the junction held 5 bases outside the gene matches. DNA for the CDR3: TGTGCCAGCTCGGAAAGGACAGGCTATGGCTACACCTTC. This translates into CASSERTGYGYTF.